This is a list of T cell receptor beta chains from one sample in a study of T-cell memory formation after mild COVID-19. A single record per CDR3 protein comes from TCRdb applying MiXCR to the 5' RACE reads. This table has 260,000 or so distinct CDR3 sequences, roughly 17% appearing once. The sequenced sample consisted of PBMCs or a T cell subset sorted from them (not recorded which). The receptors were gathered from a man younger than 35 who had mild COVID-19 (a few samples of this study predate the infection). Cell type and time point are not known. CDR3s include the opening cysteine and the closing phenylalanine or tryptophan. A D gene is named only where the DNA matches it firmly. Only some rows state a clone size, as once, few, many or a class for expanded clones.

d_gene	v_gene	j_gene	abundance	CDR3nt	CDR3aa
-	TRBV2	TRBJ2-3	-	TGTGCCAGCAGTGACCCGGCTAGCGCGTATCCCGATACGCAGTATTTT	CASSDPASAYPDTQYF
-	TRBV6-5	TRBJ1-4	-	TGTGCCAGCAGTCGTGGACGGCCATCGAGGGGGGAAAAACTGTTTTTT	CASSRGRPSRGEKLFF
TRBD1	TRBV11-2	TRBJ2-1	few	TGTGCCAGCAGCCCCCTGACAGGGAGCTCCTACAATGAGCAGTTCTTC	CASSPLTGSSYNEQFF
TRBD1	TRBV28	TRBJ1-4	-	TGTGCCAGCAGTCGGACAGGGACTAATGAAAAACTGTTTTTT	CASSRTGTNEKLFF
-	TRBV4-1	TRBJ2-2	-	TGCGCCAGCAGCCAAGCGGGCAGGGGGAGGTCCGGGGAGCTGTTTTTT	CASSQAGRGRSGELFF
-	TRBV20-1	TRBJ1-5	few	TGCAGTGCTAGAGGGACAGCCGGCAATCAGCCCCAGCATTTT	CSARGTAGNQPQHF
-	TRBV7-2	TRBJ1-2	many	TGTGCCAGCAGCTTAGCGATGGGGGCGCGAGGCTACACCTTC	CASSLAMGARGYTF
-	TRBV5-1	TRBJ1-3	few	TGCGCCAGCAGCTTGGCCATCAACTCTGGAAACACCATATATTTT	CASSLAINSGNTIYF
-	TRBV5-1	TRBJ1-2	few	TGCGCCAGCAGCGAGCGGGGGCCGGATGGCTACACCTTC	CASSERGPDGYTF
-	TRBV2	TRBJ2-4	few	TGTGCCAGCAGTACTGACACTGCGGGCAACATTCAGTACTTC	CASSTDTAGNIQYF
-	TRBV4-3	TRBJ2-2	-	TGCGCCAGCAGCCAAGACATGGACACCGGGGAGCTGTTTTTT	CASSQDMDTGELFF
-	TRBV6-1	TRBJ1-3	-	TGTGCCAGCAGTGAAGGGCATCTCGGGACTGGAAACACCATATATTTT	CASSEGHLGTGNTIYF
-	TRBV10-3	TRBJ2-1	few	TGTGCCATCCTGAGGCAGTCCTACAATGAGCAGTTCTTC	CAILRQSYNEQFF
-	TRBV29-1	TRBJ2-3	-	TGCAGCGTTGAAGGCAGGGGTACCAGCACAGATACGCAGTATTTT	CSVEGRGTSTDTQYF
-	TRBV20-1	TRBJ2-1	many	TGCAGTGCTAGAGCCCCCTTTTTTGGCAGCTCCTACAATGAGCAGTTCTTC	CSARAPFFGSSYNEQFF
TRBD1	TRBV30	TRBJ1-2	-	TGTGCCTGGAGTTCAGGGGGCAACTATGGCTACACCTTC	CAWSSGGNYGYTF
-	TRBV5-1	TRBJ2-5	-	TGCGCCAGCAGCTTTGATAGAACGGTGGAGACCCAGTACTTC	CASSFDRTVETQYF
-	TRBV24-1	TRBJ1-2	-	TGTGCCACCAGTGTGTCAGGCTATGGCTACACCTTC	CATSVSGYGYTF
-	TRBV10-3	TRBJ2-5	-	TGTGCCACCAGCCGGGGGATCCCCCAAGAGACCCAGTACTTC	CATSRGIPQETQYF
-	TRBV4-1	TRBJ2-5	-	TGCGCCAGCAGCCAAGTCCGGGGCCCCCAAGAGACCCAGTACTTC	CASSQVRGPQETQYF
-	TRBV15	TRBJ2-3	many	TGTGCCACCAGCAGAGCGGAAAGTCATCTCGGAGATACGCAGTATTTT	CATSRAESHLGDTQYF
TRBD2	TRBV6-2/TRBV6-3	TRBJ2-1	-	TGTGCCAGCAGCCCAGGACTAGCGAAATACAATGAGCAGTTCTTC	CASSPGLAKYNEQFF
TRBD1	TRBV20-1	TRBJ2-1	-	TGCAGTGCTAGAACAGGGGGCTTCTACAATGAGCAGTTCTTC	CSARTGGFYNEQFF
-	TRBV5-6	TRBJ2-6	few	TGTGCCAGCAGTTTTGGGTCTGGGGCCAACGTCCTGACTTTC	CASSFGSGANVLTF
TRBD1	TRBV12-3/TRBV12-4	TRBJ2-6	-	TGTGCCAGCAGTAAGAGGACAGGGGTGAGGACTGGGGCCAACGTCCTGACTTTC	CASSKRTGVRTGANVLTF
-	TRBV2	TRBJ1-1	-	TGTGCCAGCAGTATGGGGTTAATGAACACTGAAGCTTTCTTT	CASSMGLMNTEAFF
TRBD2	TRBV9	TRBJ2-1	few	TGTGCCAGCAGTAGTGGGGGGGATGAGCAGTTCTTC	CASSSGGDEQFF
-	TRBV7-3	TRBJ1-1	-	TGTGCCAGCAGCTTAACTCGCCGGAATAACACTGAAGCTTTCTTT	CASSLTRRNNTEAFF
TRBD1	TRBV12-3/TRBV12-4	TRBJ2-1	few	TGTGCCAGCAGATGGGGGGACAGGGGGCAAGGTTGGTCCTACAATGAGCAGTTCTTC	CASRWGDRGQGWSYNEQFF
-	TRBV6-5	TRBJ2-5	many	TGTGCCAGCAGCTTCGAAGAGACCCAGTACTTC	CASSFEETQYF
-	TRBV3-1	TRBJ1-6	few	TGTGCCAGCAGCCAAGGCGGGGCAGATTCACCCCTCCACTTT	CASSQGGADSPLHF
-	TRBV12-3/TRBV12-4	TRBJ2-3	many	TGTGCCAGCAGTTTGGCGAATGCGCAGTATTTT	CASSLANAQYF
-	TRBV6-5	TRBJ2-7	-	TGTGCCAGCAGAGAGACTAACTCCTACGAGCAGTACTTC	CASRETNSYEQYF
-	TRBV7-8	TRBJ1-5	few	TGTGCCAGCAGCTTAGTGTGGCAGGGCGGGCAGCCCCAGCATTTT	CASSLVWQGGQPQHF
-	TRBV5-1	TRBJ1-1	-	TGCGCCAGCAGCTTGGTTCTGGGGTTGGACACTGAAGCTTTCTTT	CASSLVLGLDTEAFF
TRBD1	TRBV9	TRBJ2-3	few	TGTGCCAGCAGCCGGCAGGGGGCGGCAGATACGCAGTATTTT	CASSRQGAADTQYF
TRBD2	TRBV7-2	TRBJ2-5	few	TGTGCCAGCAGGCGAGCGGGGGTCAATGAGACCCAGTACTTC	CASRRAGVNETQYF
-	TRBV10-3	TRBJ1-6	-	TGTGCCATCAGAGAGGATCTCCGGGGCGCTAATTCACCCCTCCACTTT	CAIREDLRGANSPLHF
-	TRBV30	TRBJ2-3	-	TGTGCCTGGAGTCAGAGCACAGATACGCAGTATTTT	CAWSQSTDTQYF
-	TRBV20-1	TRBJ1-1	-	TGCAGTGCTAGAATGGGCAGTACCAACACTGAAGCTTTCTTT	CSARMGSTNTEAFF
-	TRBV29-1	TRBJ2-1	few	TGCAGCGTTGGAACAGCTGCCTACAATGAGCAGTTCTTC	CSVGTAAYNEQFF
-	TRBV29-1	TRBJ1-1	few	TGCAGCGTTGGGACACAGGAGGGAACTGAAGCTTTCTTT	CSVGTQEGTEAFF
-	TRBV5-4	TRBJ1-1	few	TGTGCCAGCAGCTTAGGGGCGCAGGGAGCTTTCTTT	CASSLGAQGAFF
TRBD2	TRBV6-5	TRBJ2-1	many	TGTGCCAGCAGTTACGGGACTAGCGTAGGCAATGAGCAGTTCTTC	CASSYGTSVGNEQFF
-	TRBV5-1	TRBJ1-4	-	TGCGCCAGCAGCCCTCCTGGGGGCGAAAAACTGTTTTTT	CASSPPGGEKLFF
-	TRBV5-1	TRBJ2-2	-	TGCGCCAGCAGCTTGACGAGTGTGGGCACCGGGGAGCTGTTTTTT	CASSLTSVGTGELFF
-	TRBV12-3/TRBV12-4	TRBJ2-3	-	TGTGCCAGCAGTTTTACCATGAACACAGATACGCAGTATTTT	CASSFTMNTDTQYF
TRBD1	TRBV5-8	TRBJ2-6	few	TGTGCCAGCAGCTCGTTCCGGGACAGGTCCTCTGGGGCCAACGTCCTGACTTTC	CASSSFRDRSSGANVLTF
-	TRBV4-2	TRBJ1-2	few	TGTGCCAGCAGCCAAGATATGCGGGCCAAAGAATATGGCTACACCTTC	CASSQDMRAKEYGYTF
-	TRBV12-3/TRBV12-4	TRBJ1-5	few	TGTGCCAGCAGTTTGATGGCAGGAAATCAGCCCCAGCATTTT	CASSLMAGNQPQHF